The next 9 T cell receptor beta chains were all read from a single sample in a study. Amplification of TRBV12-4/TRBJ1-2 clonotypes used adaptor-ligated barcode primers. TCRdb reanalysed the multiplex PCR reads using MiXCR and keeps one entry per CDR3 protein. The top ten clones hold around two fifths of a sample with approximately 730 distinct CDR3 sequences, 9.5% to 15% of them seen once. Sequencing input: naive CD4+ T cells sorted from blood. Subset meaning: naive CD4+ T cells, CD4+CD45RA+CD25-. These receptors came from a female donor with breast cancer.

This clonotype qualifies as medium-sized. CDR3 region: CASSPLTGAGYTF. The DNA of the CDR3 is TGTGCCAGCAGTCCCCTAACAGGGGCTGGCTACACCTTC. The rearrangement uses TRBV12-3 or TRBV12-4 and TRBJ1-2, with 7 bases lining up with TRBD1. This CDR3 spans 13 amino acids. V lost 5 bases to trimming and J lost 7 bases; unmatched junction nucleotides: 7.

In its sample, this clonotype ranks as large. The V gene is TRBV12-3 or TRBV12-4, the J gene TRBJ1-2; 7 nucleotides align to TRBD1. With V trimmed by 5 bases and J by 6 bases, 12 bases remained unmatched. This CDR3 region has 15 residues. CDR3 amino acids: CASSRQGSLGHGYTF. CDR3 bases: TGTGCCAGCAGTCGACAGGGTTCGTTAGGTCATGGCTACACCTTC.

This clonotype is labeled as medium-sized (0.01 to 0.1%). CDR3 DNA: TGTGCCAGCAGCTGGACAGCTAACTATGGCTACACCTTC. This codes for CASSWTANYGYTF. The V call is TRBV12-3 or TRBV12-4, the J call TRBJ1-2; D is possibly TRBD1 (6 bases). CDR3 length: 13 amino acids. Trimming took off 6 bases at V and 0 bases at J, with 8 bases between the two ends.

The CDR3 sequence: CASSGTGKVDYTF. As DNA, the CDR3 is TGTGCCAGCAGCGGGACAGGGAAGGTCGACTACACCTTC. The gene calls are TRBV12-3 or TRBV12-4 and TRBJ1-2; 9 positions agree with TRBD1. J was trimmed by 10 bases and V by 6 bases; bases with no gene match: 9. The CDR3 is made up of 13 amino acids.

This clonotype qualifies as large (0.1 to 1%). The chain joins TRBV12-3 or TRBV12-4 to TRBJ1-2, with 8 bases identical to TRBD1. The V and J ends lost 5 bases and 7 bases, in that order; junction bases with no gene match: 9. The length of the CDR3 is 14 residues. The chain's CDR3 is CASSLRTGRGGYTF. The CDR3 region has the DNA TGTGCCAGCAGTCTAAGGACAGGGAGAGGTGGCTACACCTTC.

Relative to its sample, this clonotype is large. The chain has TRBV12-3 or TRBV12-4 and TRBJ1-2; D is ambiguous. This CDR3 region has 14 residues. V shed 4 bases and J shed 7 bases, with 16 bases lying between them. The CDR3 bases are TGTGCCAGCAGTTCCACCCTTGCAGGCTCTGGCTACACCTTC. Amino acids: CASSSTLAGSGYTF.

The table lists this clonotype with a count of one. In DNA, the CDR3 is TGTGCCAGCAGTTTCCGGACCACGAGCAACTATGGCTACACCTTC. Translated: CASSFRTTSNYGYTF. The rearrangement joins TRBV12-3 or TRBV12-4 to TRBJ1-2, with no clear D. V lost 3 bases and J 2 bases, leaving 13 bases between the germline ends. The CDR3 spans 15 residues.

This clonotype is categorized as large. The chain's CDR3 is CASSPDRVGGYTF. CDR3 sequence (DNA): TGTGCCAGCAGCCCGGACAGAGTAGGTGGCTACACCTTC. The chain combines TRBV12-3 or TRBV12-4 with TRBJ1-2; D might be TRBD1 (6 bases). The CDR3 totals 13 residues. Deletions cut 6 bases from V and 7 bases from J, with 15 bases between.

By proportion, this clonotype is large (0.1 to 1%). The V call is TRBV12-3 or TRBV12-4, the J call TRBJ1-2; D not certain. This CDR3 spans 12 amino acids. Deletions cut 8 bases from V and 3 bases from J, with 10 bases between. The CDR3 sequence: CASRRGDYGYTF. CDR3 coding DNA: TGTGCCAGCCGCCGGGGTGACTATGGCTACACCTTC.